This entry concerns a single TCR beta chain. This receptor's antigen is unknown. No base-level quality is on record; no much larger clone is a single base apart. This specimen comes from a study of shared clonotypes between healthy human individuals (dated by TCRdb to 2018 to 2021). At the level of the whole study: Three men and a couple of women, aged 18 to 49 years, made up the cohort. Each donor's leukapheresis produced roughly between roughly 0.94 and 9.5 billion PBMCs. To estimate repertoire size and how much clonotype sharing occurs between individuals, the study deeply sequenced the blood TCR repertoires of roughly 5 healthy adults. Different laboratories and diverse techniques were used to prepare libraries and sequence TCR repertoires, to increase sequencing depth and limit assay-specific biases. For each donor, CD4 naive and CD4 memory were each run on three plates, CD8 naive on two plates, and CD8 memory on one plate.

Results and caveats for the whole study, not just this receptor: Naive subsets generally had larger estimated clonotype richness than memory subsets. The genetic and exposure-history diversity represented was limited by the small number of donors. Across four donors, 4.5% to 6.5% of naive CD4, roughly 3.5% of naive CD8, approximately 2.5% of memory CD4, and about 0.44% of memory CD8 clonotypes were shared. Compared with non-shared clonotypes, the clonotypes found in all four sorted-subset donors had higher generation probabilities. Only blood was sampled, and tissue TCR repertoires likely differ from those in blood. Pairwise subsampling indicated that sequencing depth was expected to affect the degree of clonotype sharing among donors. Incomplete sequencing was indicated by rarefaction of sorted-subset datasets, despite the large sequencing depth.

Healthy HIV-negative adults with no recently reported acute infections or vaccinations were included as donors. Every donor was a Caucasian adult residing in Nashville, Tennessee, USA. CD4+ T cells were enriched by magnetic negative selection, after which naive cells were positively selected on CD45RA and the negative fraction was taken as the memory subset. After blood collection by leukapheresis, PBMCs were isolated using Ficoll-Histopaque density gradient centrifugation and then cryopreserved in the vapor phase of liquid nitrogen. Analytical flow cytometry was used to check the purity and quantity of every magnetically sorted T cell population. Genomic DNA was isolated from each sorted fraction and quantified by UV absorbance on a Nanodrop 2000c. TCR CDR3 regions were amplified from genomic DNA by multiplex PCR using the deep immunoSEQ assay. For each cell subset, the extracted genomic DNA was distributed evenly across all wells of several immunoSEQ 96-well plates, and each plate served as one replicate. For sorted subsets, each replicate PCR was loaded with 200 ng genomic DNA, equivalent to about 30,000 T cell genomes. Purified libraries were quantified with a Qubit 3.0 fluorometer, sized on a Bioanalyzer 2100, and re-quantified with the KAPA Library Quantification kit. Each immunoSEQ 96-well plate was sequenced on its own single-read 150-cycle Illumina NextSeq 550 flow cell. The original pipeline was this. Because the immunoSEQ output held only junctional sequences and lacked quality scores, the filtering could not match the filtering applied to full-length reads. To assign V/J genes and CDR3, sequences were annotated using PyIR, a Python wrapper for IgBLAST v1.9, with IMGT germline references. Reads with weak V/J assignments (E-value above 1e-6), missing CDR3, stop codons, out-of-frame junctions, or ambiguous translated residues were removed. V3J clonotypes were defined by identical inferred V gene, J gene, and CDR3 amino acid sequence. Percentage overlap between repertoires was calculated by dividing the number of shared unique clonotypes by the size of the smaller repertoire. RTK rarefaction, the Chao1 estimator, and Recon v2.1 estimates of unobserved clonotypes were used to assess repertoire richness. For all TCRbeta clonotypes obtained by the gDNA method from a few donors, generation probabilities were computed with OLGA. The immuneACCESS repertoire file appears here via TCRdb, limited to in-frame rearrangements. These files lack a portion of the clones; in checked studies, under half of the deficit traces to unresolved V genes, and the cause of the others is not known. V and J calls and clone size follow that table, whereas D and trimming were derived from the DNA. The sample profile shows some 2.1 million clones; 90% to 95% of them were found once. The ten largest account for roughly 0.13% of the sample.

Trimming costs V 6 bases and J 9 bases, and their ends lie 18 bases apart. From the cysteine up to the phenylalanine, the CDR3 has a length of 13 residues. The entry retains the CDR3 DNA only, 39 bases that are in frame from base 1. According to the germline V gene, CDR1 reads SQVTM and CDR2 reads ANQGSEA. This TCR came from a man between 18 and 29 years old in good health. The sample taken for sequencing was naive CD4+ T cells sorted from blood. In the paper's terms, the cell subset or site label means: CD45RA+ positively selected. This chain joins TRBV29-1 to TRBJ2-4, with the D gene call left open. This receptor has the CDR3 CSVTLPLQGIQYF. The DNA sequence is TGCAGCGTAACTCTACCCCTCCAAGGCATTCAGTACTTC.